The rows below give T cell receptor beta chains drawn from one sample of a study of regulatory T cells in long-lasting Graves disease. A single record per CDR3 protein comes from TCRdb applying MiXCR to the multiplex PCR reads. Of approximately 360,000 distinct CDR3 sequences detected, 12% appear once; the ten largest clones hold under 20%. These data also formed part of another study, on T cells in Graves' hyperthyroidism and ophthalmopathy.

The sequences come from peripheral blood mononuclear cells (PBMCs), collected at new diagnosis, from a patient treated with antithyroid drugs. These receptors were taken from a woman aged 18-29 years with Graves disease. CDR3s include the opening cysteine and the closing phenylalanine or tryptophan. D genes are given only for firm matches. The listing skips clone size in some rows; elsewhere it reads once, few, many or a size class.

>many|TRBJ2-1|12|TRBV12-3/TRBV12-4|-
CASSSRLRDQFF
TGTGCCAGCAGTTCGAGGTTAAGGGATCAGTTCTTC
>-|TRBJ2-1|12|TRBV25-1|-
CASSRSGGKSVF
TGTGCCAGCTCGCGGAGTGGCGGGAAATCCGTCTTC
>many|TRBJ1-5|17|TRBV20-1|-
CSASKVGTGYSNQPQHF
TGCAGTGCTAGTAAGGTGGGAACTGGTTATAGCAATCAGCCCCAGCATTTT
>-|TRBJ2-1|16|TRBV4-2|-
CASSQDIIGVYNEQFF
TGTGCCAGCAGCCAAGATATCATTGGGGTCTACAATGAGCAGTTCTTC
>many|TRBJ2-7|14|TRBV7-6|TRBD1
CASSKRQGAYEQYF
TGTGCCAGCAGCAAGCGACAGGGGGCTTACGAGCAGTACTTC
>few|TRBJ2-2|17|TRBV13|TRBD2
CASSTLAGGPYTGELFF
TGTGCCAGCAGCACCTTAGCGGGGGGGCCTTACACCGGGGAGCTGTTTTTT
>many|TRBJ2-3|13|TRBV20-1|-
CSANQASTDTQYF
TGCAGTGCTAACCAAGCAAGCACAGATACGCAGTATTTT
>few|TRBJ1-5|14|TRBV13|-
CASSLQGSNQPQHF
TGTGCCAGCAGCTTACAAGGTAGCAATCAGCCCCAGCATTTT
>many|TRBJ2-1|17|TRBV7-9|TRBD2
CASKDSGSVFSYNEQFF
TGTGCCAGCAAGGATAGCGGGAGTGTATTCTCCTACAATGAGCAGTTCTTC
>-|TRBJ2-7|13|TRBV20-1|-
CSAASDSPYEQYF
TGCAGTGCTGCGAGCGACAGTCCCTACGAGCAGTACTTC
>many|TRBJ2-1|18|TRBV9|TRBD1
CASSLRYRTGGSYNEQFF
TGTGCCAGCAGCCTCCGTTACCGGACAGGGGGCTCCTACAATGAGCAGTTCTTC
>many|TRBJ1-5|14|TRBV9|-
CASSVDGRYQPQHF
TGTGCCAGCAGCGTCGACGGGAGGTATCAGCCCCAGCATTTT
>few|TRBJ1-1|12|TRBV20-1|-
CSARVAATEAFF
TGCAGTGCTAGGGTCGCAGCCACTGAAGCTTTCTTT
>many|TRBJ2-1|11|TRBV5-8|-
CASSSYAEQFF
TGTGCCAGCAGCTCCTACGCGGAGCAGTTCTTC
>many|TRBJ2-7|16|TRBV28|TRBD1
CASSLGQGPTHYEQYF
TGTGCCAGCAGTCTCGGACAGGGGCCAACCCACTACGAGCAGTACTTC
>many|TRBJ1-2|13|TRBV6-1|TRBD1
CASSPGQDSGYTF
TGTGCCAGCAGTCCCGGACAGGACAGTGGCTACACCTTC
>many|TRBJ1-1|12|TRBV25-1|-
CASARGGTEAFF
TGTGCCAGTGCCCGAGGGGGGACTGAAGCTTTCTTT
>-|TRBJ2-2|17|TRBV24-1|-
CATSDLPGRMNTGELFF
TGTGCCACCAGTGATTTGCCCGGACGGATGAACACCGGGGAGCTGTTTTTT
>many|TRBJ1-2|16|TRBV6-2/TRBV6-3|TRBD1
CAGRTPGTANNYGYTF
TGTGCCGGCAGAACCCCCGGGACAGCGAATAACTATGGCTACACCTTC
>few|TRBJ1-4|14|TRBV10-3|-
CAISEGAANEKLFF
TGTGCCATCAGTGAAGGCGCAGCTAATGAAAAACTGTTTTTT
>many|TRBJ2-2|16|TRBV19|TRBD1
CASTSYVGGYTGELFF
TGTGCCAGTACCTCGTATGTAGGGGGCTACACCGGGGAGCTGTTTTTT
>few|TRBJ2-5|14|TRBV9|-
CASSVQGAQETQYF
TGTGCCAGCAGCGTACAAGGAGCCCAAGAGACCCAGTACTTC
>-|TRBJ2-1|14|TRBV12-3/TRBV12-4|TRBD2
CASIPSGGAGEQFF
TGTGCCAGCATTCCTAGCGGGGGGGCAGGTGAGCAGTTCTTC
>-|TRBJ2-7|14|TRBV19|TRBD1
CASSIVQGAYEQYF
TGTGCCAGTAGTATTGTACAGGGGGCCTACGAGCAGTACTTC
>many|TRBJ1-2|13|TRBV11-2|-
CASSLPGENGYTF
TGTGCCAGCAGCCTCCCTGGGGAGAATGGCTACACCTTC
>many|TRBJ2-3|14|TRBV7-9|TRBD1
CASSSGQLRDTQYF
TGTGCCAGCAGCTCGGGACAGCTTCGGGATACGCAGTATTTT
>few|TRBJ1-4|15|TRBV7-9|-
CASSFGLGGESGLFF
TGTGCCAGCAGCTTCGGTCTGGGGGGAGAATCGGGACTGTTTTTT
>-|TRBJ2-1|14|TRBV19|-
CASSIFQGRAEQFF
TGTGCCAGTAGTATTTTTCAGGGTAGAGCTGAGCAGTTCTTC